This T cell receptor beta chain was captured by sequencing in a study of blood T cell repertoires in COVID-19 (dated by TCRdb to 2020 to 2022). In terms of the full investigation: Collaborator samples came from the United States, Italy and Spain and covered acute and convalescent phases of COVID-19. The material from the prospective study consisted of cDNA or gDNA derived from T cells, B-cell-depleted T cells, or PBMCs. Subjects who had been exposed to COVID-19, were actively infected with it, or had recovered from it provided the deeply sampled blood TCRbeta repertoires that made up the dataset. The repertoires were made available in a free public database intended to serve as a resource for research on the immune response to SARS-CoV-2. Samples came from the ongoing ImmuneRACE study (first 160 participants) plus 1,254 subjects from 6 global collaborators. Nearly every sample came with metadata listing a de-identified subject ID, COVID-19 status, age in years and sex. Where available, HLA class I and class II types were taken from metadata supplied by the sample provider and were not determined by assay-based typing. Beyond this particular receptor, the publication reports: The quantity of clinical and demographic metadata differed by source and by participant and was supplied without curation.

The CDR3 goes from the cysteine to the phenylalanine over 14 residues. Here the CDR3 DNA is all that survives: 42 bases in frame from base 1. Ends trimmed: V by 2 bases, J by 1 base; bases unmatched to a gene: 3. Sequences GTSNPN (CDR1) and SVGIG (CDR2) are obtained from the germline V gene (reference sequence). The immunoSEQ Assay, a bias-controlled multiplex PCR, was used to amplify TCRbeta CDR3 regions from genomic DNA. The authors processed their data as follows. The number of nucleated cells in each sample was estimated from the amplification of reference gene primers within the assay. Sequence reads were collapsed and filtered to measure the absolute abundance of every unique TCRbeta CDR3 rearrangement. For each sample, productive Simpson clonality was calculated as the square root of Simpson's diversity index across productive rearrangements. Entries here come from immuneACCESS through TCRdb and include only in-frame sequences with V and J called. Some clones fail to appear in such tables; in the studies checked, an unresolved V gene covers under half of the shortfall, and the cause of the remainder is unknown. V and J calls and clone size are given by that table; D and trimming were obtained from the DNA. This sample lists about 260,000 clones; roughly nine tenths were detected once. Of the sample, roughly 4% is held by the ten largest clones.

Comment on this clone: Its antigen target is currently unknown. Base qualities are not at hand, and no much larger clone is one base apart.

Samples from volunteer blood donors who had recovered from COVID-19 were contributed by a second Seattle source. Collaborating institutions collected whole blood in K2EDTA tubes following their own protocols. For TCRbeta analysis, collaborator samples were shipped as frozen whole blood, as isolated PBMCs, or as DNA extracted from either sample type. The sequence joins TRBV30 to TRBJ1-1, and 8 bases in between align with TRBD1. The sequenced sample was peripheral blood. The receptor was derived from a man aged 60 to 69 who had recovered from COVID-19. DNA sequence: TGTGCCTGGAGTCCACAGGGGGGGAACACTGAAGCTTTCTTT. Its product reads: CAWSPQGGNTEAFF.